The T cell receptor beta chain under discussion was sequenced for a study of OX40 agonist ivuxolimab in advanced cancers. Study-wide context: A partial response was reached by three patients: one with hepatocellular carcinoma and two with cutaneous melanoma.

Profiled with immunoSEQ multiplex PCR; TCRdb holds only in-frame clones, not every one. The sample includes about 35,000 clones, approximately 80% of them seen just once. Autoimmune disease history or systemic immunosuppression was exclusionary. The investigators sampled blood at baseline, at cycle 4 day 1, and at cycle 7 day 1. This CDR3 comprises 16 residues. J gave up 5 bases and V 2 bases, and 8 bases lay outside the gene matches. Germline values: CDR1 KGHSH, CDR2 LQKENI. General study results and limits: Expanded clones were, on average, more numerous among CD8+ T cells than CD4+.

A word on this clone: What it binds is not known.

V and J are TRBV18 and TRBJ1-2; 10 positions agree with TRBD1. The sequenced sample was CD4+ or CD8+ T cells sorted from blood, obtained in a trial of the OX40 agonist ivuxolimab. This clonotype was obtained from an adult with an advanced solid tumor such as melanoma, head and neck, liver or kidney cancer. The CDR3 DNA is TGTGCCAGCTCACCAGATCTGACAGGGGGCAGTTATGGCTACACCTTC. Translated: CASSPDLTGGSYGYTF.